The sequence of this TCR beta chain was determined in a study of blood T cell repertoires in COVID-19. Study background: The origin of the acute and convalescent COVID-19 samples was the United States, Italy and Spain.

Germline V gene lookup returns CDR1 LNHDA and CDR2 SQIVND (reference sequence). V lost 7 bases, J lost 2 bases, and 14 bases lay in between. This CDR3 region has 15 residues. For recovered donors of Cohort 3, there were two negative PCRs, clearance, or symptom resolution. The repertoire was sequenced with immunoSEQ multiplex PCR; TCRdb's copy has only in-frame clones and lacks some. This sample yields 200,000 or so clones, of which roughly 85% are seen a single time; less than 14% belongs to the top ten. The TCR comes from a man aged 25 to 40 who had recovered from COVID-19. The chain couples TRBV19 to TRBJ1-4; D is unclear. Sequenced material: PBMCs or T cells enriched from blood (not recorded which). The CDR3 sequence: CASTPRGWTNEKLFF. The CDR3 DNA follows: TGTGCCAGTACCCCGAGAGGTTGGACTAATGAAAAACTGTTTTTT.